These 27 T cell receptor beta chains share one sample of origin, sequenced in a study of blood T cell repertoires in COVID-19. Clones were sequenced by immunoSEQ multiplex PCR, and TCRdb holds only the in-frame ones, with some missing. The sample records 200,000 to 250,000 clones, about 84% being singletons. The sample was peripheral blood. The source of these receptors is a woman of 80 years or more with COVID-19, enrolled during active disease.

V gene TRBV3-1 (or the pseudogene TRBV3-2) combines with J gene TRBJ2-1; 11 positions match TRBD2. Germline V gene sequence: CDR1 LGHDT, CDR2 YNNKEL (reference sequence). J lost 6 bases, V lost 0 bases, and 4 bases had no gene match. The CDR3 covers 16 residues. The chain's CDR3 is CASSQDRGLAGNEQFF. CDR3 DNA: TGTGCCAGCAGCCAAGATCGTGGACTAGCGGGCAATGAGCAGTTCTTC.

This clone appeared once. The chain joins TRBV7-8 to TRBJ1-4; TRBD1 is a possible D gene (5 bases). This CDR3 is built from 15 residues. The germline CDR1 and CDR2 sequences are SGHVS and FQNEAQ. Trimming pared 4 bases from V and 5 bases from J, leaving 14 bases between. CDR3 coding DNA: TGTGCCAGCAGCTCTCCGACAGACCGGAATGAAAAACTGTTTTTT. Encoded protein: CASSSPTDRNEKLFF.

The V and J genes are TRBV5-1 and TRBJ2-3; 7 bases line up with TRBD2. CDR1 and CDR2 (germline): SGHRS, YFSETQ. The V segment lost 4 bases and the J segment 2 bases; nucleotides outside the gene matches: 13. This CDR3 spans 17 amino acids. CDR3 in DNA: TGCGCCAGCAGCCCGTTCTTCGGCGGGAGCAACACAGATACGCAGTATTTT. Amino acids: CASSPFFGGSNTDTQYF.

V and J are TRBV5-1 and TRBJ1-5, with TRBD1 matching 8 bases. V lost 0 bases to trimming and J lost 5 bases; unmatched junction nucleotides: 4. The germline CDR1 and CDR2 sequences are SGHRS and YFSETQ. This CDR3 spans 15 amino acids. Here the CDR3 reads CASSLAGGEYQPQHF. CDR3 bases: TGCGCCAGCAGCTTGGCAGGGGGCGAGTATCAGCCCCAGCATTTT.

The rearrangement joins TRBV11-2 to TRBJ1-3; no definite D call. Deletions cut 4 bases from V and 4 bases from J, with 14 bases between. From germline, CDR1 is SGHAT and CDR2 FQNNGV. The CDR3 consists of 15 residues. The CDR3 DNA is TGTGCCAGCAGCTCGGCCCCCACGGAGGGAAACACCATATATTTT. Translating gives CASSSAPTEGNTIYF.

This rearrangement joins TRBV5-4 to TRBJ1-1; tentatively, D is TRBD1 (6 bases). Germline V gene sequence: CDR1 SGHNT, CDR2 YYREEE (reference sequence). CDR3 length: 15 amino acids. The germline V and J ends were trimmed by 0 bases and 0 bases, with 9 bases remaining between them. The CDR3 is CASSLGGGMNTEAFF. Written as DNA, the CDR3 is TGTGCCAGCAGCTTGGGGGGGGGCATGAACACTGAAGCTTTCTTT.

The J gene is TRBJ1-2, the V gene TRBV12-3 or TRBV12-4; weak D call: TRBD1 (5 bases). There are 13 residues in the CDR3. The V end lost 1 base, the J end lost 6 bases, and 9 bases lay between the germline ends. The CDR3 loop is CASSLEGMNGYTF. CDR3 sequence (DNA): TGTGCCAGCAGTTTAGAGGGGATGAATGGCTACACCTTC.

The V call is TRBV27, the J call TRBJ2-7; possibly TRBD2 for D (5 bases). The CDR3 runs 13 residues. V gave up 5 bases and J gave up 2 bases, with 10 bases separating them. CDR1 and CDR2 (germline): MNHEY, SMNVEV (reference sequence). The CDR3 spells CASSTGIPYEQYF. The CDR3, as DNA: TGTGCCAGCAGTACGGGGATTCCCTACGAGCAGTACTTC.

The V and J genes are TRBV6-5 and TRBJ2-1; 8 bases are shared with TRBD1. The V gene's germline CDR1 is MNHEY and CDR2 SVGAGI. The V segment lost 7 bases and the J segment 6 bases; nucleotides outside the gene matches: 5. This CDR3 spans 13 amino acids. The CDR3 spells CASTRTGTNEQFF. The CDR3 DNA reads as TGTGCCAGCACCCGGACAGGGACCAATGAGCAGTTCTTC.

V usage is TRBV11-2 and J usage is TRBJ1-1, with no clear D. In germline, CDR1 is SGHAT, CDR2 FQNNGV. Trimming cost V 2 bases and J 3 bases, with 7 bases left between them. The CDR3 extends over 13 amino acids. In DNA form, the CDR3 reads TGTGCCAGCAGCTTAACCACAGACACTGAAGCTTTCTTT. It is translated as CASSLTTDTEAFF.

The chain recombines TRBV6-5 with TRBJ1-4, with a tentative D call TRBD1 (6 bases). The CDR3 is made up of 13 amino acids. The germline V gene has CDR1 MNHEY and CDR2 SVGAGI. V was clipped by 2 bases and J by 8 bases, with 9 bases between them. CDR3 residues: CASSYLQGEKLFF. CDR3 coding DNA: TGTGCCAGCAGTTACCTACAGGGAGAAAAACTGTTTTTT.

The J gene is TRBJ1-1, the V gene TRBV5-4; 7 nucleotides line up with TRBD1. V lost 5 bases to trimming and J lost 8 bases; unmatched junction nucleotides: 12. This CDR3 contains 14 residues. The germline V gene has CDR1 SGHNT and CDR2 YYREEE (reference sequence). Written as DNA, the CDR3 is TGTGCCAGCAGTTTAACAGGGGACATGCGCGAAGCTTTCTTT. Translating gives CASSLTGDMREAFF.

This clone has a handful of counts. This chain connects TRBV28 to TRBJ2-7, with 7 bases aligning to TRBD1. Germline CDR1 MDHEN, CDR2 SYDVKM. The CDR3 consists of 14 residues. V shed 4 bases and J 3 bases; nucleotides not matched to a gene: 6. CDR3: CASSSGTALYEQYF. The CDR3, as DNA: TGTGCCAGCAGTTCTGGGACAGCCCTCTACGAGCAGTACTTC.

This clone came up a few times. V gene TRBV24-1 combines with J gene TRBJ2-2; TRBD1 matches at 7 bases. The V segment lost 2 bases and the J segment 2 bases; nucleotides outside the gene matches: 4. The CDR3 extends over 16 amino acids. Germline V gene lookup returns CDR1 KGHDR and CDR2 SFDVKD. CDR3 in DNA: TGTGCCACCAGTGATTCAGGGACAGCAAACACCGGGGAGCTGTTTTTT. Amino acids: CATSDSGTANTGELFF.

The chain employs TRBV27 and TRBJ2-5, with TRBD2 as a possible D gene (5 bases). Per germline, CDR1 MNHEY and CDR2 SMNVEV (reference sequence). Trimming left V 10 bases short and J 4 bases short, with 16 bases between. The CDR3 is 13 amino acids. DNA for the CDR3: TGTGCCACAAAGAAGGACGCGGGAGAGACCCAGTACTTC. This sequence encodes CATKKDAGETQYF.

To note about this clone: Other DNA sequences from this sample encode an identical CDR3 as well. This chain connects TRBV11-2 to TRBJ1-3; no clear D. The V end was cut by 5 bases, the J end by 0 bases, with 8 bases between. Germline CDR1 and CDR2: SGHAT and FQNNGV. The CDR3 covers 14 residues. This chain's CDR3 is CASSLSISGNTIYF. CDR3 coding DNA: TGTGCCAGCAGCCTCAGTATCTCTGGAAACACCATATATTTT.

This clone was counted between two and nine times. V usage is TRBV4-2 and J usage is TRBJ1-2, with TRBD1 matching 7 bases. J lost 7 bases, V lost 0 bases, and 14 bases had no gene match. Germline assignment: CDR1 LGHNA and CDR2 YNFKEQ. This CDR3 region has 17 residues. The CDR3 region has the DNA TGTGCCAGCAGCCAAGAACCCAGGACAGGCGTCAAACGTGGCTACACCTTC. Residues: CASSQEPRTGVKRGYTF.

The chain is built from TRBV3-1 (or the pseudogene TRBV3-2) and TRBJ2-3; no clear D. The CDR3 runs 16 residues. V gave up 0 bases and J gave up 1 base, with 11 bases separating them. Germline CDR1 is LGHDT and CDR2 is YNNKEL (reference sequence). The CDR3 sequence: CASSQDVALGTDTQYF. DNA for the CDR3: TGTGCCAGCAGCCAAGATGTAGCCCTTGGCACAGATACGCAGTATTTT.

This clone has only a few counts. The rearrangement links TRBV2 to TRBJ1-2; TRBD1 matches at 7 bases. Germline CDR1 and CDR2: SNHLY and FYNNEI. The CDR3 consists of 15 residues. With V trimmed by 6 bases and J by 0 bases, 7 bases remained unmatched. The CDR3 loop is CASRQRTGANYGYTF. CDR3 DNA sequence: TGTGCCAGCAGACAACGAACAGGGGCTAACTATGGCTACACCTTC.

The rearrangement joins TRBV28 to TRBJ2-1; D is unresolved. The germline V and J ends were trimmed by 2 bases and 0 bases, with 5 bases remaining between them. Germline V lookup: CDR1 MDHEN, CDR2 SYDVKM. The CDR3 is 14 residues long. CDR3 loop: CASSLASSYNEQFF. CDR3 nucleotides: TGTGCCAGCAGTTTAGCGAGCTCCTACAATGAGCAGTTCTTC.

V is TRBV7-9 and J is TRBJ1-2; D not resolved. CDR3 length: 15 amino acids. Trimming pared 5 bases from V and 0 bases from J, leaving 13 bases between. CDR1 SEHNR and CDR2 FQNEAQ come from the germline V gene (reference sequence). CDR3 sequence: CASSLEAVPNYGYTF. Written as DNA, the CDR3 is TGTGCCAGCAGCCTCGAGGCCGTACCTAACTATGGCTACACCTTC.

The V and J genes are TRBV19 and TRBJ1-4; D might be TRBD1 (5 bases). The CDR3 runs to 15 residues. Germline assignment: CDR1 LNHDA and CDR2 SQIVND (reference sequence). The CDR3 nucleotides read TGTGCGACTCAGTCCTGGACGCGGGGCGGTGAAAAACTGTTTTTT. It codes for CATQSWTRGGEKLFF. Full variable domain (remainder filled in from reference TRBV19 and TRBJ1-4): DGGITQSPKYLFRKEGQNVTLSCEQNLNHDAMYWYRQDPGQGLRLIYYSQIVNDFQKGDIAEGYSVSREKKESFPLTVTSAQKNPTAFYLCATQSWTRGGEKLFFGSGTQLSVL.

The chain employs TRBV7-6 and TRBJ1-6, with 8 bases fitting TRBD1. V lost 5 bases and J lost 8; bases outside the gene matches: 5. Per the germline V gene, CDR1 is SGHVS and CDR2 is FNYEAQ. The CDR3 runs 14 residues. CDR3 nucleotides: TGTGCCAGCAGCCAGGGACAGGACTATTCACCCCTCCACTTT. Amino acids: CASSQGQDYSPLHF.

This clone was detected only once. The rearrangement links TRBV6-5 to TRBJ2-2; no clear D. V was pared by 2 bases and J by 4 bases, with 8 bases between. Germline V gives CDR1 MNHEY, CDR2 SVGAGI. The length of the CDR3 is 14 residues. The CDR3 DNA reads TGTGCCAGCAGTTACCCCCCGGGCACCGGGGAGCTGTTTTTT. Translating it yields CASSYPPGTGELFF.

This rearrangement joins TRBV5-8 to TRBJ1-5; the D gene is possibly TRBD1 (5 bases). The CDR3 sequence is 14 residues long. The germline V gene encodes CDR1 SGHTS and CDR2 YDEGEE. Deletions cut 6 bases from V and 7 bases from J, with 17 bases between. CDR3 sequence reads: CASTTTRVEQPQHF. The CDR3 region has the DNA TGTGCCAGCACGACCACCAGGGTCGAGCAGCCCCAGCATTTT.

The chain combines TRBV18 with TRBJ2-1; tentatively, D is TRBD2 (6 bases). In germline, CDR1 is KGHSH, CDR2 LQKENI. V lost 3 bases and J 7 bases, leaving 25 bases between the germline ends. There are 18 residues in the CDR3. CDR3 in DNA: TGTGCCAGCTCACCCGTGGGTCTACTAGCTCGGGTACGGAATGAGCAGTTCTTC. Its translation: CASSPVGLLARVRNEQFF.

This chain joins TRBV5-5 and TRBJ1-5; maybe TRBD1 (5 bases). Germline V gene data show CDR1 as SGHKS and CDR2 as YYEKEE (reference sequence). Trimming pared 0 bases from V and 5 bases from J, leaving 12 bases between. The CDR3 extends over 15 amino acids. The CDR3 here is CASSLDWGGDQPQHF. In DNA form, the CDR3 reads TGTGCCAGCAGCTTGGATTGGGGGGGGGATCAGCCCCAGCATTTT.